The 24 T cell receptor beta chains presented below share a single source sample, sequenced in a study of T-cell reconstitution after alpha-beta-depleted transplantation in children. Using unique molecular identifiers, the investigators prepared the TCRbeta library. A single record per CDR3 protein comes from TCRdb applying MiXCR to the PCR reads. The repertoire includes under 850,000 distinct CDR3 sequences, around 13% of them detected once, and roughly 0.77% sits in the top ten. The source material was PBMCs, sampled before TCRalphabeta/CD19-depleted stem cell transplant. The receptor source for this set is a girl aged 2 to 10 with congenital amegakaryocytic thrombocytopenia, due to receive a stem cell transplant.

The table lists this clonotype with many counts. V usage is TRBV20-1 and J usage is TRBJ2-1, with 12 bases identical to TRBD2. This CDR3 is 16 amino acids long. Trimming took 2 bases from V and 8 from J; bases not matched to a gene: 10. Germline lookup yields CDR1 DFQATT and CDR2 SNEGSKA (reference sequence). The DNA of the CDR3 is TGCAGTGCTAGATTGACTAGCGGGAGACCCTCCCATGAGCAGTTCTTC. Its protein product is CSARLTSGRPSHEQFF.

There are many counts of this clonotype. The chain is built from TRBV20-1 and TRBJ1-1; TRBD1 matches 7 bases. The V and J ends lost 6 bases and 8 bases, in that order; junction bases with no gene match: 9. The CDR3 consists of 12 residues. Germline V gene lookup returns CDR1 DFQATT and CDR2 SNEGSKA (reference sequence). CDR3 DNA: TGCAGTGCACCCTTCGACAGGGCAGAAGCTTTCTTT. This codes for CSAPFDRAEAFF.

This chain uses TRBV20-1 with TRBJ2-1; the D is unclear. V gave up 6 bases and J gave up 4 bases, with 10 bases separating them. The CDR3 contains 12 residues. CDR1 is DFQATT, CDR2 SNEGSKA, per germline (reference sequence). CDR3 residues: CSAVPIYNEQFF. The CDR3 region has the DNA TGCAGTGCCGTCCCGATTTACAATGAGCAGTTCTTC.

This clonotype was seen more than once but under ten times. V usage is TRBV20-1 and J usage is TRBJ2-2; D is uncertain. The CDR3 extends over 15 amino acids. V was trimmed by 6 bases and J by 0 bases, leaving 14 bases between them. CDR1 and CDR2 from the germline V gene are DFQATT and SNEGSKA (reference sequence). The CDR3 region is CSAPRRTPNTGELFF. The CDR3 DNA reads as TGCAGTGCCCCGAGGCGGACCCCGAACACCGGGGAGCTGTTTTTT.

In this sample, this clonotype turned up many times. CDR3 region: CASSLSRFRTDTQYF. The DNA for the CDR3 is TGTGCCAGCAGCTTATCTAGGTTTCGCACAGATACGCAGTATTTT. V usage is TRBV7-6 and J usage is TRBJ2-3; D is uncertain. Germline V CDR1 and CDR2: SGHVS, FNYEAQ. The CDR3 is 15 amino acids. V gave up 2 bases and J gave up 1 base, with 10 bases separating them.

The gene calls are TRBV11-2 and TRBJ1-1; D gene uncertain. Between the trimmed V and J ends, which lost 3 bases and 0 bases, there was a span of 5 bases. CDR1 and CDR2 (germline): SGHAT, FQNNGV. The CDR3 runs 13 residues. The CDR3 sequence is CASSFSMNTEAFF. The CDR3 DNA is TGTGCCAGCAGCTTTTCGATGAACACTGAAGCTTTCTTT. The full variable domain, rest sourced from reference TRBV11-2 and TRBJ1-1, is EAGVAQSPRYKIIEKRQSVAFWCNPISGHATLYWYQQILGQGPKLLIQFQNNGVVDDSQLPKDRFSAERLKGVDSTLKIQPAKLEDSAVYLCASSFSMNTEAFFGQGTRLTVV.

V and J are TRBV12-3 or TRBV12-4 and TRBJ2-2; unclear D gene. V lost 5 bases, J lost 6 bases, and 16 bases lay in between. The CDR3 extends over 15 amino acids. This CDR3 is CASSKAPLAAGELFF. The CDR3, as DNA: TGTGCCAGCAGTAAAGCCCCTCTCGCCGCCGGGGAGCTGTTTTTT.

This clonotype was observed a few times. The rearrangement links TRBV20-1 to TRBJ2-1; 8 bases agree with TRBD2. The V and J ends lost 5 bases and 7 bases, in that order; junction bases with no gene match: 10. This CDR3 has 14 residues. Germline V lookup: CDR1 DFQATT, CDR2 SNEGSKA (reference sequence). CDR3 coding DNA: TGCAGTGCTGAGACCGGGGGACTAGGAAATGAGCAGTTCTTC. This sequence encodes CSAETGGLGNEQFF.

This clonotype came up many times. The genes are TRBV20-1 and TRBJ2-2; 12 bases line up with TRBD2. Germline lookup yields CDR1 DFQATT and CDR2 SNEGSKA (reference sequence). Trimming cost V 6 bases and J 6 bases; bases outside gene matches: 5. The CDR3 has 14 residues. CDR3 loop: CSAPPSGRAGELFF. The CDR3 nucleotides read TGCAGTGCCCCGCCTAGCGGGAGGGCCGGGGAGCTGTTTTTT.

The chain combines TRBV5-1 with TRBJ2-2; D remains unclear. This CDR3 has 14 residues. V dropped 1 base and J dropped 5 bases, with 9 bases sitting between them. Germline values: CDR1 SGHRS, CDR2 YFSETQ. CDR3 bases: TGCGCCAGCAGCTTGCATCCGGAGACCGGGGAGCTGTTTTTT. Residues: CASSLHPETGELFF.

For this clonotype: Being one base from a much bigger clone, this may be a read error. The V gene is TRBV7-9, the J gene TRBJ2-1, with 8 nucleotides matching TRBD1. The CDR3 consists of 16 residues. J lost 9 bases, V lost 1 base, and 11 bases had no gene match. Per germline, CDR1 SEHNR and CDR2 FQNEAQ (reference sequence). The CDR3 region is CASSLDAGGLASEQFF. The CDR3 DNA follows: TGTGCCAGCAGCTTAGATGCAGGGGGCTTAGCAAGTGAGCAGTTCTTC.

As concerns this clonotype: One junction end disagrees with the germline gene, perhaps due to a read error. This chain joins TRBV12-3 or TRBV12-4 and TRBJ2-2; D possibly uses TRBD1 or TRBD2 (5 bases each). The CDR3 covers 10 residues. The DNA for the CDR3 is TGTGCCAGCAGTCTAGGGGAGCTGCTTTTT. Its translation: CASSLGELLF.

The chain employs TRBV30 and TRBJ2-1; D gene unclear. The V and J ends lost 4 bases and 4 bases respectively, with 17 bases between them. Per the germline V gene, CDR1 is GTSNPN and CDR2 is SVGIG (reference sequence). This CDR3 has 15 residues. CDR3 bases: TGTGCCTGGAAATCGGCCGCTGCTCCGTACAATGAGCAGTTCTTC. Its protein is CAWKSAAAPYNEQFF.

In regard to this clonotype: A much larger clone lies a single base off, so this may be a read error. Here the CDR3 reads CASSLDNPSYSPIHF. The CDR3 region has the DNA TGCGCCAGCAGCTTGGATAACCCATCCTATTCACCCATCCACTTT. The chain couples TRBV5-1 to TRBJ1-6; D remains unclear. The CDR3 runs to 15 residues. The V gene's germline CDR1 is SGHRS and CDR2 YFSETQ.

This clonotype was recorded at least ten times. The chain recombines TRBV5-1 with TRBJ1-6; 9 bases match TRBD1. CDR1 and CDR2 (germline): SGHRS, YFSETQ. J was trimmed by 7 bases and V by 5 bases; bases with no gene match: 10. This CDR3 is 16 amino acids long. The CDR3 bases are TGCGCCAGCAGGTTTACAGGGGGCGTTCAGAATTCACCCCTCCACTTT. This codes for CASRFTGGVQNSPLHF.

The sample holds many counts of this clonotype. This chain links TRBV20-1 with TRBJ2-1; D is ambiguous. CDR1 is DFQATT, CDR2 SNEGSKA, per germline (reference sequence). V lost 5 bases and J 5 bases, leaving 4 bases between the germline ends. This CDR3 is built from 10 residues. Here the CDR3 reads CSAVDNEQFF. CDR3 DNA: TGCAGTGCTGTGGACAATGAGCAGTTCTTC.

This clonotype was observed a few times. This sequence joins TRBV29-1 and TRBJ2-5, with 10 bases aligning to TRBD2. The J segment lost 4 bases and the V segment lost 5 bases, leaving 7 bases of the junction unmatched. The germline CDR1 and CDR2 sequences are SQVTM and ANQGSEA. This CDR3 region has 14 residues. CDR3 loop: CSVTPSGSGETQYF. DNA for the CDR3: TGCAGCGTTACCCCTAGCGGGAGCGGAGAGACCCAGTACTTC.

This clonotype was seen more than once but under ten times. The chain employs TRBV12-3 or TRBV12-4 and TRBJ2-4; 12 bases are a match to TRBD1. The CDR3 extends over 17 amino acids. Losses at the gene ends were 7 bases for V and 0 bases for J; bases not matched to a gene: 7. The CDR3 region is CASNPGQGAIAKNIQYF. CDR3 nucleotides: TGTGCCAGCAACCCGGGACAGGGGGCTATAGCCAAAAACATTCAGTACTTC.

This clonotype occurred many times. The chain employs TRBV20-1 and TRBJ2-7; 7 bases match TRBD2. The V segment lost 3 bases and the J segment 0 bases; nucleotides outside the gene matches: 5. This CDR3 is built from 14 residues. Germline V gene lookup returns CDR1 DFQATT and CDR2 SNEGSKA (reference sequence). CDR3 residues: CSASLASGSYEQYF. Here the CDR3 DNA reads TGCAGTGCTAGTCTGGCTAGCGGCTCCTACGAGCAGTACTTC.

At least ten counts were recorded for this clonotype. This chain connects TRBV5-1 to TRBJ1-1; 9 nucleotides agree with TRBD1. This CDR3 is built from 14 residues. V shed 4 bases, J shed 4 bases, and the junction held 5 bases outside the gene matches. CDR1 is SGHRS and CDR2 is YFSETQ in the germline V gene. CDR3 protein: CASSRETGGTEAFF. CDR3 nucleotide sequence: TGCGCCAGCAGCCGCGAGACAGGGGGCACTGAAGCTTTCTTT.

This clonotype was seen only a few times. This chain connects TRBV7-9 to TRBJ2-3; D remains ambiguous. CDR3 length: 13 amino acids. Trimming stripped 0 bases from V and 4 bases from J, with 5 bases between. CDR1 is SEHNR, CDR2 FQNEAQ, per germline (reference sequence). CDR3 sequence reads: CASSLAQSDTQYF. The CDR3, as DNA: TGTGCCAGCAGCTTAGCGCAGTCAGATACGCAGTATTTT.

The chain joins TRBV30 to TRBJ2-3; possibly TRBD2 for D (5 bases). V lost 2 bases, J lost 8 bases, and 14 bases lay in between. Germline lookup yields CDR1 GTSNPN and CDR2 SVGIG (reference sequence). The CDR3 is made up of 13 amino acids. In DNA, the CDR3 is TGTGCCTGGAGTTATGGGAGTCCTCCTACGCAGTATTTT. Encoded protein: CAWSYGSPPTQYF.

The sample holds many counts of this clonotype. The chain joins TRBV20-1 to TRBJ2-5, with 7 bases lining up with TRBD2. Per germline, CDR1 DFQATT and CDR2 SNEGSKA (reference sequence). This CDR3 spans 13 amino acids. The V gene end was trimmed by 7 bases and the J gene end by 5 bases; junction bases not matched to a gene: 10. Written as DNA, the CDR3 is TGCAGTGTTGAGCGGGAAAACGGGGAGACCCAGTACTTC. Protein sequence: CSVERENGETQYF.

In this sample, this clonotype turned up a few times. The rearrangement links TRBV11-2 to TRBJ2-3; 8 nucleotides match TRBD1. With 3 bases clipped from V and 6 bases from J, the junction kept 8 bases outside the gene matches. Germline V gene lookup returns CDR1 SGHAT and CDR2 FQNNGV. The CDR3 is 15 residues long. CDR3 loop: CASSFGQGYTDTQYF. In DNA form, the CDR3 reads TGTGCCAGCAGCTTCGGACAGGGCTATACGGATACGCAGTATTTT.